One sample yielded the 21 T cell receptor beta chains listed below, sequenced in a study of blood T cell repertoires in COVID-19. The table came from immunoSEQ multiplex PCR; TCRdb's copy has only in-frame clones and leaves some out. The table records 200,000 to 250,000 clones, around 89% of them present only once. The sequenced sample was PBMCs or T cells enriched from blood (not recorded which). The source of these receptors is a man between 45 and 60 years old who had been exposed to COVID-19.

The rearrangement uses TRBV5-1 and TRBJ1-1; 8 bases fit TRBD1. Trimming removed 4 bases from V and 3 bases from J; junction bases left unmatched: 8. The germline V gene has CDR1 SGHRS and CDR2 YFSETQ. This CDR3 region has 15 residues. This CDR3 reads CASSPGDRRDTEAFF. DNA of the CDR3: TGCGCCAGCAGCCCCGGGGACAGGAGGGACACTGAAGCTTTCTTT.

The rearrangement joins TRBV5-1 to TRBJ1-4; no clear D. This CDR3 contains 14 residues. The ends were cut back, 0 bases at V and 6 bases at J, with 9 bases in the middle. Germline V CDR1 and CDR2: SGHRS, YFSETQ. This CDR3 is CASSLGQVDEKLFF. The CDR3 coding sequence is TGCGCCAGCAGCTTGGGCCAGGTCGATGAAAAACTGTTTTTT.

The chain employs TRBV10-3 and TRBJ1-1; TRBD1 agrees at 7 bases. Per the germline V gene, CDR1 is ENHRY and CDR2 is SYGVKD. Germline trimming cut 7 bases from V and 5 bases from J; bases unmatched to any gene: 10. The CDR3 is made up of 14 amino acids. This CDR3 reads CAINNRGQATEAFF. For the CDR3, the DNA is TGTGCCATCAATAACCGAGGACAGGCGACTGAAGCTTTCTTT.

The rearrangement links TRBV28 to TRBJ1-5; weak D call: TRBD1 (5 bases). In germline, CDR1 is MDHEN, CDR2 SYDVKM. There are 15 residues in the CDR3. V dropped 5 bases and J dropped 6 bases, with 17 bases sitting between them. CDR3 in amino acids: CASSPRGGGAQPQHF. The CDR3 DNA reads TGTGCCAGCAGTCCCCGGGGGGGAGGTGCTCAGCCCCAGCATTTT.

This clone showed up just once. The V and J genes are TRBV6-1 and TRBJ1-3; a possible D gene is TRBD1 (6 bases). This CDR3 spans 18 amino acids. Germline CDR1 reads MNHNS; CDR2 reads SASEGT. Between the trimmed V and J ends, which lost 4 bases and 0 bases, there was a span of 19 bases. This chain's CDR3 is CASSADSRLIPSGNTIYF. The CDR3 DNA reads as TGTGCCAGCAGTGCGGACAGCCGGCTTATCCCCTCTGGAAACACCATATATTTT.

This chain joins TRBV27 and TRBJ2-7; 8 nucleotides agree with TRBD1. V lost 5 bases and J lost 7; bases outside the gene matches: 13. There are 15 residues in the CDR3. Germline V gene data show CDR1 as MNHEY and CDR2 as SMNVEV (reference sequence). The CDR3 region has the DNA TGTGCCAGCAGTCCTCGGACACAGGGGGGAAAGGAGCAGTACTTC. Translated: CASSPRTQGGKEQYF.

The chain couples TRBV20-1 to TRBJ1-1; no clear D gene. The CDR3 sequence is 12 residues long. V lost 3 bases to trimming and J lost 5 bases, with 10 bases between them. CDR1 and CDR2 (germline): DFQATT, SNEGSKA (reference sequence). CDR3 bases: TGCAGTGCTAGTCCGGGTCGGACTGAAGCTTTCTTT. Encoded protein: CSASPGRTEAFF.

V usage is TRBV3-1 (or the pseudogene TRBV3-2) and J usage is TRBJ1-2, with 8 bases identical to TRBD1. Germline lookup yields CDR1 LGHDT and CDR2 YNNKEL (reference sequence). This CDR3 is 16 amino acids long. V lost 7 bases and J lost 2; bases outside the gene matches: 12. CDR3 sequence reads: CASTPTGGGPNYGYTF. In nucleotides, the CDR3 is TGTGCCAGCACCCCCACAGGGGGGGGACCGAACTATGGCTACACCTTC.

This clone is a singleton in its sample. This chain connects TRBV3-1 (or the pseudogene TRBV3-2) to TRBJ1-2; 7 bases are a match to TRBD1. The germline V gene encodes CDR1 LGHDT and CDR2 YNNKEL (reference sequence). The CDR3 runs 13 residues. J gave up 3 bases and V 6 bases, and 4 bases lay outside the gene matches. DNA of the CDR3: TGTGCCAGCAGGCAACAGGGGTACTATGGCTACACCTTC. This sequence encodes CASRQQGYYGYTF.

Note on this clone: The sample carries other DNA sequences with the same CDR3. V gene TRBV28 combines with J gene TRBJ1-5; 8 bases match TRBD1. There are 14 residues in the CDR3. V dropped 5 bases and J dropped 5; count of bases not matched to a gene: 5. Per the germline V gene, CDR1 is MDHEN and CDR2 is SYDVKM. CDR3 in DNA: TGTGCCAGCAGTCCCGGACAGGGAGATCAGCCCCAGCATTTT. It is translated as CASSPGQGDQPQHF.

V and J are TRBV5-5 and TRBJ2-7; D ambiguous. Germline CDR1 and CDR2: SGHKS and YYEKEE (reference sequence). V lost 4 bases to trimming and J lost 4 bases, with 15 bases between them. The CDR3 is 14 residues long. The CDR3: CASSPGSVAYEQYV. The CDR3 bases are TGTGCCAGCAGCCCTGGGTCAGTAGCTTACGAGCAGTACGTC.

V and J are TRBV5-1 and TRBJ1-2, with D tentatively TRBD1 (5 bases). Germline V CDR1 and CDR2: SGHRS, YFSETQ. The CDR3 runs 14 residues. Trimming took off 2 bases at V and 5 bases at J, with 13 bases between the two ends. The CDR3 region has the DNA TGCGCCAGCAGCTTCGGGACGGAGGGATATGGCTACACCTTC. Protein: CASSFGTEGYGYTF. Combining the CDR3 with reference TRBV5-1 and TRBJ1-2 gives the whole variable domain KAGVTQTPRYLIKTRGQQVTLSCSPISGHRSVSWYQQTPGQGLQFLFEYFSETQRNKGNFPGRFSGRQFSNSRSEMNVSTLELGDSALYLCASSFGTEGYGYTFGSGTRLTVV.

Written as DNA, the CDR3 is TGTGCCAGTACCAGCTGGACAGATAACACTGAAGCTTTCTTT. Its translation is CASTSWTDNTEAFF. The V and J genes are TRBV19 and TRBJ1-1; TRBD1 is a possible D gene (6 bases). Germline CDR1 is LNHDA and CDR2 is SQIVND (reference sequence). This CDR3 comprises 14 residues. With 7 bases removed from V and 2 bases from J, the gap between germline ends came to 14 bases.

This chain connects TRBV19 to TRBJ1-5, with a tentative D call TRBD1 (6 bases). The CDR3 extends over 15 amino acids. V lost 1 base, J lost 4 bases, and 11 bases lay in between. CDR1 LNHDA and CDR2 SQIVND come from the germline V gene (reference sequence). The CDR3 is CASSIVGTLNQPQHF. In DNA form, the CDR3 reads TGTGCCAGTAGTATAGTAGGGACATTAAATCAGCCCCAGCATTTT. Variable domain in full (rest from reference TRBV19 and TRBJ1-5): DGGITQSPKYLFRKEGQNVTLSCEQNLNHDAMYWYRQDPGQGLRLIYYSQIVNDFQKGDIAEGYSVSREKKESFPLTVTSAQKNPTAFYLCASSIVGTLNQPQHFGDGTRLSIL.

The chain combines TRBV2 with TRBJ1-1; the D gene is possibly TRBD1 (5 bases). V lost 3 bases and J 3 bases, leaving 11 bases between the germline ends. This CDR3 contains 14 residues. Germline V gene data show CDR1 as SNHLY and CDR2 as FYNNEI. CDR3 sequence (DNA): TGTGCCAGCAGTGATCTAACAGGAGACACTGAAGCTTTCTTT. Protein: CASSDLTGDTEAFF.

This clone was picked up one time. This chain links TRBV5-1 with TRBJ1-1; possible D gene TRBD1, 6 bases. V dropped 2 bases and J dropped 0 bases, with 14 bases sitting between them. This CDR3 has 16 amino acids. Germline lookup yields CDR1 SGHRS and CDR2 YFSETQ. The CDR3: CASSLGVRGMNTEAFF. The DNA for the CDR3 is TGCGCCAGCAGCTTAGGCGTCAGGGGCATGAACACTGAAGCTTTCTTT.

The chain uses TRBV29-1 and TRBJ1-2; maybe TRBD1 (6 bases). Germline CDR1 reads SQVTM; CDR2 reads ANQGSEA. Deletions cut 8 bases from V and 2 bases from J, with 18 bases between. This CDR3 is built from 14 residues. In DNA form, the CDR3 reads TGCAGCTCCCTAAGAGCTGGACAGAACTATGGCTACACCTTC. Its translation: CSSLRAGQNYGYTF.

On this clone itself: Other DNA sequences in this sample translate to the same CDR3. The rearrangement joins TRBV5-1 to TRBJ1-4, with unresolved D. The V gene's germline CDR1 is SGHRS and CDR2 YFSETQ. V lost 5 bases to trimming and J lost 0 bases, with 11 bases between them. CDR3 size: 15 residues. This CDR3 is CASSPPGTTNEKLFF. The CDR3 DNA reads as TGCGCCAGCAGTCCTCCGGGGACAACTAATGAAAAACTGTTTTTT.

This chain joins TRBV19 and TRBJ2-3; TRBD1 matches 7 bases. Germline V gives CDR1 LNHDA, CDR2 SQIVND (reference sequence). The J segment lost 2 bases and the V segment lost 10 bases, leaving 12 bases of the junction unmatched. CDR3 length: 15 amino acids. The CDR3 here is CATEKTGKFTDTQYF. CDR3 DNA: TGTGCCACCGAAAAGACAGGGAAATTCACAGATACGCAGTATTTT.

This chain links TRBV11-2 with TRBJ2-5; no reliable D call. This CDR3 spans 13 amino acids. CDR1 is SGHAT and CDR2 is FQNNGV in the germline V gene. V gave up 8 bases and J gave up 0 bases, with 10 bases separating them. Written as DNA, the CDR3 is TGTGCCAGCGCCCCCGGTCACCAAGAGACCCAGTACTTC. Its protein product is CASAPGHQETQYF.

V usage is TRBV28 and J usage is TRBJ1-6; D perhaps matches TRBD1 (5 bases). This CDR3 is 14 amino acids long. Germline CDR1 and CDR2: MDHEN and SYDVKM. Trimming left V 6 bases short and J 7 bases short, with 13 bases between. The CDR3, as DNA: TGTGCCAGCAGCTACGGGGGACGCAATTCACCCCTCCACTTT. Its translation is CASSYGGRNSPLHF.